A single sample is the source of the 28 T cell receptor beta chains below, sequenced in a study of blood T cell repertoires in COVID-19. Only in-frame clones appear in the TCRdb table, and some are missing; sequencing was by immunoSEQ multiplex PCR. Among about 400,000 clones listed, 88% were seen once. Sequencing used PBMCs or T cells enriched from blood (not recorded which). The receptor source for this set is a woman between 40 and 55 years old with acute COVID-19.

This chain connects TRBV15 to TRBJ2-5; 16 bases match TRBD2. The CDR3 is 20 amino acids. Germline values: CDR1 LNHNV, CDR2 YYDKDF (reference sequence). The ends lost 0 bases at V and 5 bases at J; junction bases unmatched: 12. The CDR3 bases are TGTGCCACCAGCAGAGACATGCTGGGGACTAGCGGGGGGGCAGGCGAGACCCAGTACTTC. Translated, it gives CATSRDMLGTSGGAGETQYF.

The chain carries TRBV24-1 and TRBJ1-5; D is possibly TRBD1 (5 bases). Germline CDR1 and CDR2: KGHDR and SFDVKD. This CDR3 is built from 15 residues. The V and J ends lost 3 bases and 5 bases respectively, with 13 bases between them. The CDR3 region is CATSDKATADQPQHF. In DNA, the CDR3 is TGTGCCACCAGTGATAAAGCGACAGCCGATCAGCCCCAGCATTTT.

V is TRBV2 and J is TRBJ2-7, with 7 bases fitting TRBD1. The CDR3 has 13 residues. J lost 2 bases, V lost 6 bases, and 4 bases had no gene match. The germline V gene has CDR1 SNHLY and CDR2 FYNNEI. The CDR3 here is CASRGTATYEQYF. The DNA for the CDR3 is TGTGCCAGCAGGGGGACAGCGACCTACGAGCAGTACTTC.

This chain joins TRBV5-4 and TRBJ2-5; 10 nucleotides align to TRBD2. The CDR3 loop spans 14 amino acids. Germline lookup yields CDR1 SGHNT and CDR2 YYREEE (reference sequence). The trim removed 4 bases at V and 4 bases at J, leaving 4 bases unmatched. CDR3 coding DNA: TGTGCCAGCAGCCTAAGACTAGCGGGAGAGACCCAGTACTTC. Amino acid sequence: CASSLRLAGETQYF.

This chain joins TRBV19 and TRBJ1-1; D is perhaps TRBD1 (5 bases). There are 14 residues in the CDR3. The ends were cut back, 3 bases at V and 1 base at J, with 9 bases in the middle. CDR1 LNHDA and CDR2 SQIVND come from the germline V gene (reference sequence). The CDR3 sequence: CASSMGQTNTEAFF. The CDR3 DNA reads TGTGCCAGTAGTATGGGGCAGACGAACACTGAAGCTTTCTTT.

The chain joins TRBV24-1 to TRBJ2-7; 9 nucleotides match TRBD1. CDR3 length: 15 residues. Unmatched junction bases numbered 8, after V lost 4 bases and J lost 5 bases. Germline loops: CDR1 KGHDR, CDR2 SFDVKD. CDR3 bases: TGTGCCACCAGTGAAGCCGGGACAGGGACTCACGAGCAGTACTTC. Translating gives CATSEAGTGTHEQYF.

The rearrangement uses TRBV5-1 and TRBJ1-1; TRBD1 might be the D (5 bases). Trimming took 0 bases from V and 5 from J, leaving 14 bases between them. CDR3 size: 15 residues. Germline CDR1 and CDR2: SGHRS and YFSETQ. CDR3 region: CASSLDAGRGTEAFF. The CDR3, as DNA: TGCGCCAGCAGCTTGGACGCGGGGCGCGGAACTGAAGCTTTCTTT.

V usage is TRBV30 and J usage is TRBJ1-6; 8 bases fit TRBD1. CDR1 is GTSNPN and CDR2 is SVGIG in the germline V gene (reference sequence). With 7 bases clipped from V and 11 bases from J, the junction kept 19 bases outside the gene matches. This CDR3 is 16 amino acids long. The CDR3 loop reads CAFKTQGAFGRTPLHF. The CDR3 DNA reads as TGTGCCTTCAAAACCCAGGGGGCCTTCGGGAGGACACCCCTCCACTTT.

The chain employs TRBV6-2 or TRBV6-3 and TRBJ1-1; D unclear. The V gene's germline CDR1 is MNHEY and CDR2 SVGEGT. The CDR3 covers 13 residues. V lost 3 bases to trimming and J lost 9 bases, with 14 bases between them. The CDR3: CASSYLTSVKAFF. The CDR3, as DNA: TGTGCCAGCAGTTATCTGACTTCGGTCAAAGCTTTCTTT.

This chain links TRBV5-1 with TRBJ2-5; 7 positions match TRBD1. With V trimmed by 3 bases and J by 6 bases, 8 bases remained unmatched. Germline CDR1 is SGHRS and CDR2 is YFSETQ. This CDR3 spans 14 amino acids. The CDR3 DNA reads TGCGCCAGCAGCTCCCAGACAGGGTTAAAGACCCAGTACTTC. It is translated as CASSSQTGLKTQYF.

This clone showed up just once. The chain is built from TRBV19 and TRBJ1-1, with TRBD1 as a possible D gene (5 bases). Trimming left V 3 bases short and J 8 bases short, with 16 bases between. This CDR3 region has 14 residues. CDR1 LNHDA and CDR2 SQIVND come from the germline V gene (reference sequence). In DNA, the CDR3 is TGTGCCAGTAGTATTAGGGCCGGGGGGATGGAAGCTTTCTTT. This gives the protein CASSIRAGGMEAFF.

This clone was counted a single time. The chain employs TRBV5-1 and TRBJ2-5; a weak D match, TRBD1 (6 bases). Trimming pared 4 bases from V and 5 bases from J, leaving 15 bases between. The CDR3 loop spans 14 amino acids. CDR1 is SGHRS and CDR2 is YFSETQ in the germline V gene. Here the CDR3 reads CASSASGQGETQYF. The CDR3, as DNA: TGCGCCAGCAGCGCGTCCGGTCAGGGGGAGACCCAGTACTTC. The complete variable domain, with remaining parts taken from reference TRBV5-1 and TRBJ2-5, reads KAGVTQTPRYLIKTRGQQVTLSCSPISGHRSVSWYQQTPGQGLQFLFEYFSETQRNKGNFPGRFSGRQFSNSRSEMNVSTLELGDSALYLCASSASGQGETQYFGPGTRLLVL.

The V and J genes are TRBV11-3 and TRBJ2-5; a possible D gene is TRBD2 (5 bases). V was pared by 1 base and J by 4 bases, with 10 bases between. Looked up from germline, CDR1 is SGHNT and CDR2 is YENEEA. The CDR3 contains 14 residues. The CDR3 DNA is TGTGCCAGCAGCTTAGTCGGGAAAGGAGAGACCCAGTACTTC. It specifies CASSLVGKGETQYF.

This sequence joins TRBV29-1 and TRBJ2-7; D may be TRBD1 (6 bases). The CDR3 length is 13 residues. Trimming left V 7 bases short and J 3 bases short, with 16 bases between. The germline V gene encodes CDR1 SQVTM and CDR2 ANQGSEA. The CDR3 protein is CSAVDSSYYEQYF. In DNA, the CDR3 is TGCAGCGCCGTGGACAGTTCCTACTACGAGCAGTACTTC.

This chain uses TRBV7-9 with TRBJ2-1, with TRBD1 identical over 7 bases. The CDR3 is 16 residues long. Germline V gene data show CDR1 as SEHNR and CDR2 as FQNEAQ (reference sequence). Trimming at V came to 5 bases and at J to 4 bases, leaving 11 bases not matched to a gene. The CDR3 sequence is CASSGRDSLAYNEQFF. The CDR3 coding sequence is TGTGCCAGCAGCGGACGGGACAGCCTCGCGTACAATGAGCAGTTCTTC.

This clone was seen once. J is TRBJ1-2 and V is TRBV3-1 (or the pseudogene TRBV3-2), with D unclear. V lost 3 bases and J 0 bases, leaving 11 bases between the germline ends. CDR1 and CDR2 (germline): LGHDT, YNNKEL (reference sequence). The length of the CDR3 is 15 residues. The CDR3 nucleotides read TGTGCCAGCAGCCAGGGCGGAGGTTCTAACTATGGCTACACCTTC. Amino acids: CASSQGGGSNYGYTF.

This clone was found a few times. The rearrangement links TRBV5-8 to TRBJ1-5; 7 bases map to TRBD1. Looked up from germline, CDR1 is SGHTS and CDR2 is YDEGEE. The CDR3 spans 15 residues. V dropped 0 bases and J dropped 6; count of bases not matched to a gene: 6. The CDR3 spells CASSLERGHSQPQHF. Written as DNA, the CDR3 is TGTGCCAGCAGCTTGGAAAGGGGGCACAGTCAGCCCCAGCATTTT.

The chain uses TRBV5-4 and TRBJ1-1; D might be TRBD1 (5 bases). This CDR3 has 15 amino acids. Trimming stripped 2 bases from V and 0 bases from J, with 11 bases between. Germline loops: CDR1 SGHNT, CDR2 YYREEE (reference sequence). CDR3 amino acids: CASSFRAGMNTEAFF. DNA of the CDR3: TGTGCCAGCAGCTTTAGGGCAGGGATGAACACTGAAGCTTTCTTT.

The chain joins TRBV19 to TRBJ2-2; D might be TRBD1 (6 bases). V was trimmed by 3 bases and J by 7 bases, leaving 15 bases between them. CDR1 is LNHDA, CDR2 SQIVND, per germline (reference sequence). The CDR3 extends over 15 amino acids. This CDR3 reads CASSIGRGSVGELFF. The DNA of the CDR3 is TGTGCCAGTAGTATCGGCAGGGGATCGGTCGGGGAGCTGTTTTTT.

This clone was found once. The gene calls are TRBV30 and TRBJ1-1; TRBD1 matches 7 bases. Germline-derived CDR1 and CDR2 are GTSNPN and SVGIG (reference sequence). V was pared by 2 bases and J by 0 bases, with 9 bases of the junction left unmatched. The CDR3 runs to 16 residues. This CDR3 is CAWSPPDRVMNTEAFF. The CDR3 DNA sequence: TGTGCCTGGAGTCCCCCCGACAGGGTAATGAACACTGAAGCTTTCTTT.

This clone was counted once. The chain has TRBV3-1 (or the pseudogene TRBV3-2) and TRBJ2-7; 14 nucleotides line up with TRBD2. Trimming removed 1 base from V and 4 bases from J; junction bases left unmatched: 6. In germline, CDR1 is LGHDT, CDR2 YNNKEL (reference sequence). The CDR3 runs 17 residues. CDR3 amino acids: CASSQGGLAGALYEQYF. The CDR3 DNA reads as TGTGCCAGCAGCCAAGGGGGACTAGCGGGGGCCTTATACGAGCAGTACTTC.

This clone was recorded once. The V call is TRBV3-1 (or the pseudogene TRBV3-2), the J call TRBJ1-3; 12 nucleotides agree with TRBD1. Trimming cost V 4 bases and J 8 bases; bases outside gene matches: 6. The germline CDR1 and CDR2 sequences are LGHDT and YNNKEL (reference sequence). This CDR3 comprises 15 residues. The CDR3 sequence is CASSRGTGGFDTIYF. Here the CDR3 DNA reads TGTGCCAGCAGCCGGGGGACAGGGGGCTTCGACACCATATATTTT.

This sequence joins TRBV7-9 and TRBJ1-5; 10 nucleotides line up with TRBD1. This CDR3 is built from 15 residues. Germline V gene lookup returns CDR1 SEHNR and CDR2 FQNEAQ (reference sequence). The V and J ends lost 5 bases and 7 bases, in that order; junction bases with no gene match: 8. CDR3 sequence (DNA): TGTGCCAGCAGCGCGGGACAGGGGATATTGCAGCCCCAGCATTTT. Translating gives CASSAGQGILQPQHF. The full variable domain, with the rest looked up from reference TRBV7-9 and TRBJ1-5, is DTGVSQNPRHKITKRGQNVTFRCDPISEHNRLYWYRQTLGQGPEFLTYFQNEAQLEKSRLLSDRFSAERPKGSFSTLEIQRTEQGDSAMYLCASSAGQGILQPQHFGDGTRLSIL.

As DNA, the CDR3 is TGTGCCAGTAGTCCTGCACAGCCAGGGAATGAAAAACTGTTTTTT. Translating it yields CASSPAQPGNEKLFF. The rearrangement links TRBV19 to TRBJ1-4; the D gene is possibly TRBD1 (5 bases). The germline gives CDR1 LNHDA, CDR2 SQIVND (reference sequence). The germline V and J ends were trimmed by 5 bases and 5 bases, with 15 bases remaining between them. The CDR3 sequence is 15 residues long.

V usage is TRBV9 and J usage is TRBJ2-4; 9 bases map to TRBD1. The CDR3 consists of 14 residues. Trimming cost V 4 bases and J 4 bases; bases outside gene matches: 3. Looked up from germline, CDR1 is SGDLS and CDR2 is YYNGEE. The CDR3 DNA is TGTGCCAGCAGCCAGGGACAGGGTAAAAACATTCAGTACTTC. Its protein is CASSQGQGKNIQYF.

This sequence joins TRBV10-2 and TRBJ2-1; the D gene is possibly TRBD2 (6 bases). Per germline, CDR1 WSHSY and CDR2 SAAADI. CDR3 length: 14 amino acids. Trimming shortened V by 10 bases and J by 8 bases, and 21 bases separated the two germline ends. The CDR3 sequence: CATQFSLAEDEQFF. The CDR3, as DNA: TGCGCCACCCAGTTTTCATTAGCGGAGGATGAGCAGTTCTTC.

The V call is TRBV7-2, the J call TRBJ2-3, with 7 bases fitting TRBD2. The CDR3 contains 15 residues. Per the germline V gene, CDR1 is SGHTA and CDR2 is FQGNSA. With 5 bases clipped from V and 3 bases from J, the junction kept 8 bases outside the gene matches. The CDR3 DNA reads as TGTGCCAGCAGCACAGCGGGGATGGGTACAGATACGCAGTATTTT. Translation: CASSTAGMGTDTQYF.

Here the CDR3 reads CASSLLGTGDQPQHF. DNA of the CDR3: TGTGCCAGCAGCTTATTGGGGACAGGTGATCAGCCCCAGCATTTT. V usage is TRBV5-6 and J usage is TRBJ1-5; TRBD1 aligns across 8 bases. V shed 2 bases, J shed 5 bases, and the junction held 6 bases outside the gene matches. This CDR3 is 15 amino acids long. CDR1 and CDR2 from the germline V gene are SGHDT and YYEEEE.